Detailed here is one T cell receptor beta chain. CDR1 and CDR2 (germline): LGHNA, YSLEER. V dropped 4 bases and J dropped 6; count of bases not matched to a gene: 6. The CDR3 spans 14 residues. This sample was included in a study of shared clonotypes between healthy human individuals. Data came from immunoSEQ multiplex PCR; TCRdb stores just in-frame clones and leaves some out. The profile shows about 2.4 million clones, roughly 93% of them singletons. The receptor was derived from a young man in good health. Some clones in this sample may be carry-over from other donors' samples. V gene TRBV4-3 combines with J gene TRBJ2-1, with 7 bases that match TRBD2. Input material: naive CD4+ T cells from PBMCs. The subset: CD45RA+ positively selected. The DNA for the CDR3 is TGCGCCAGCAGCCTTGGGTCGGGGGGCAATGAGCAGTTCTTC. Encoded protein: CASSLGSGGNEQFF.